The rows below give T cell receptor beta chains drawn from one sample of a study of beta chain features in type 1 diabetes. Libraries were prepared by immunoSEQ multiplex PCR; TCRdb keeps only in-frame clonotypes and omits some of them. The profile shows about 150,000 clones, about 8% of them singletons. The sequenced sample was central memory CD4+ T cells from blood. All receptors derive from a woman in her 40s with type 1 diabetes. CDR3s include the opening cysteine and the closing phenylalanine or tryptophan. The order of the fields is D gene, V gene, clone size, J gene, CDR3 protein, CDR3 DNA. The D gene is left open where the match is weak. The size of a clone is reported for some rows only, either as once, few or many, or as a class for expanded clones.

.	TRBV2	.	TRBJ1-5	CASRGAVSNQPQHF	TGTGCCAGCAGAGGAGCAGTTAGCAATCAGCCCCAGCATTTT
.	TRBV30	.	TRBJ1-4	CAWGGANEKLFF	TGTGCCTGGGGAGGCGCTAATGAAAAACTGTTTTTT
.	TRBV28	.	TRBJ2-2	CASSFGSLGVPGELFF	TGTGCCAGCAGTTTCGGAAGTCTGGGAGTCCCCGGGGAGCTGTTTTTT
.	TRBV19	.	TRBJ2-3	CASSIFSRGATDTQYF	TGTGCCAGTAGTATTTTCTCCAGGGGGGCAACAGATACGCAGTATTTT
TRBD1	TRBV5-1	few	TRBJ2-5	CASSLQGTDQETQYF	TGCGCCAGCAGCTTGCAGGGGACAGACCAAGAGACCCAGTACTTC
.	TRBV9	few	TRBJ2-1	CASSATESSYNEQFF	TGTGCCAGCAGCGCCACGGAGAGCTCCTACAATGAGCAGTTCTTC
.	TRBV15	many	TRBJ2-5	CATSRDTAPRETQYF	TGTGCCACCAGCAGAGATACAGCCCCAAGGGAGACCCAGTACTTC
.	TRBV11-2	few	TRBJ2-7	CASSLAGPSPFYEQYF	TGTGCCAGCAGCTTAGCAGGGCCCAGTCCTTTTTACGAGCAGTACTTC
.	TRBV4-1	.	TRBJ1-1	CASSQDGGGWTEAFF	TGCGCCAGCAGCCAAGACGGGGGTGGGTGGACTGAAGCTTTCTTT
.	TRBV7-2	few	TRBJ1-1	CASSPKPNTEAFF	TGTGCCAGCAGCCCCAAGCCAAACACTGAAGCTTTCTTT
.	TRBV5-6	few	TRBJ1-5	CASSPRWSGSNQPQHF	TGTGCCAGCAGCCCCCGGTGGTCGGGGAGCAATCAGCCCCAGCATTTT
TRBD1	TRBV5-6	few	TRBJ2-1	CASSPDLGQSIFNEQFF	TGTGCCAGCAGCCCTGACCTGGGACAGAGTATTTTCAATGAGCAGTTCTTC
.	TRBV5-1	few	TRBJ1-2	CASSLESTDYGYTF	TGCGCCAGCAGCTTGGAGTCCACGGACTATGGCTACACCTTC
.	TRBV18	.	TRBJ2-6	CASSGLLSGANVLTF	TGTGCCAGCTCCGGACTTCTCTCTGGGGCCAACGTCCTGACTTTC
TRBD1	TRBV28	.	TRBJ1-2	CASSSTGQAIYGYTF	TGTGCCAGCAGTTCAACGGGACAGGCCATCTATGGCTACACCTTC
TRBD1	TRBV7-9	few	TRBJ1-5	CASSPTSRGHEQPQHF	TGTGCCAGCAGCCCCACCTCCAGGGGGCACGAACAGCCCCAGCATTTT
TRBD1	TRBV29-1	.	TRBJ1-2	CSVETGGGYTF	TGCAGCGTTGAAACAGGGGGTGGCTACACCTTC
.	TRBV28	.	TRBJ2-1	CASSQGGDEQFF	TGTGCCAGCAGCCAAGGGGGGGATGAGCAGTTCTTC
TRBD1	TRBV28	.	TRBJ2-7	CAVDRAEPREQYF	TGTGCCGTCGACAGGGCTGAGCCCAGGGAGCAGTACTTC
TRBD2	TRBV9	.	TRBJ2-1	CASSVVGAGEQFF	TGTGCCAGCAGCGTAGTCGGAGCGGGGGAGCAGTTCTTC
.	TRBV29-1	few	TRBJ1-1	CSVARGGPIRTENTEAFF	TGCAGCGTCGCTAGGGGGGGGCCAATAAGGACGGAGAACACTGAAGCTTTCTTT
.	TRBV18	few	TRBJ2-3	CASSPPGPFTDTQYF	TGTGCCAGCTCCCCACCGGGGCCCTTCACAGATACGCAGTATTTT
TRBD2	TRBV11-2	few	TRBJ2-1	CASSPGLAYNEQFF	TGTGCCAGCAGCCCGGGACTAGCTTACAATGAGCAGTTCTTC
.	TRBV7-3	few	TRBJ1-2	CASSVDRNYGYTF	TGTGCCAGCAGCGTTGACAGGAACTATGGCTACACCTTC
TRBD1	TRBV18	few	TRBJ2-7	CASHRDRDSYEQYF	TGTGCCAGCCACCGGGACAGGGACTCCTACGAGCAGTACTTC
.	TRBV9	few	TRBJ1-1	CASSDGMWETEAFF	TGTGCCAGCAGCGACGGGATGTGGGAGACTGAAGCTTTCTTT
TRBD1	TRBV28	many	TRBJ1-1	CASRGTGRAFF	TGTGCCAGCAGGGGGACAGGGCGAGCTTTCTTT
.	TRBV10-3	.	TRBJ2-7	CAISEVQGSSYEQYF	TGTGCCATCAGTGAGGTCCAGGGGAGCTCCTACGAGCAGTACTTC
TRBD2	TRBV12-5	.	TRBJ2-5	CASGPGTSGGQETQYF	TGTGCTAGTGGTCCCGGGACTAGCGGGGGCCAAGAGACCCAGTACTTC
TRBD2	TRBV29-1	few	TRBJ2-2	CSVAGEGTGELFF	TGCAGCGTTGCTGGGGAGGGGACCGGGGAGCTGTTTTTT
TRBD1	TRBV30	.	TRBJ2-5	CAWSNPGQHQETQYF	TGTGCCTGGAGTAACCCGGGACAGCACCAAGAGACCCAGTACTTC
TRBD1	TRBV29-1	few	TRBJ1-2	CSVVGQWGDGYTF	TGCAGCGTTGTGGGACAGTGGGGAGATGGCTACACCTTC
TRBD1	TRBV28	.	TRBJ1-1	CASSSSDRRDTEAFF	TGTGCCAGCAGTTCCTCGGACAGGAGAGACACTGAAGCTTTCTTT
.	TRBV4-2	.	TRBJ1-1	CASSQAWREDYGTEAFF	TGTGCCAGCAGCCAAGCGTGGAGGGAGGATTATGGCACTGAAGCTTTCTTT
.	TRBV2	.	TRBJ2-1	CASSAQYNEQFF	TGTGCCAGCAGTGCACAGTACAATGAGCAGTTCTTC
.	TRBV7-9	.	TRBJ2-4	CASSLEFETALAKNIQYF	TGTGCCAGCAGCTTAGAATTTGAGACAGCACTAGCCAAAAACATTCAGTACTTC
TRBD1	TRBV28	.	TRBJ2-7	CASSLGTGDLYEQYF	TGTGCCAGCAGTCTAGGGACAGGCGACCTCTACGAGCAGTACTTC
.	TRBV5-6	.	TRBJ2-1	CASSLPRGDEQFF	TGTGCCAGCAGCTTGCCCCGGGGTGATGAGCAGTTCTTC
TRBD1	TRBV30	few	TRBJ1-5	CAWSVGTGGSQPQHF	TGTGCCTGGAGTGTAGGGACAGGGGGAAGTCAGCCCCAGCATTTT
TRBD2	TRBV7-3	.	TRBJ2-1	CASSLGADSGGANEQFF	TGTGCCAGCAGCTTAGGAGCCGATAGCGGGGGTGCCAATGAGCAGTTCTTC
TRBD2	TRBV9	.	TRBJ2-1	CASSGSSSGGPYNEQFF	TGTGCCAGCAGCGGATCCTCCAGCGGGGGGCCCTACAATGAGCAGTTCTTC
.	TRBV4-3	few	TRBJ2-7	CASSQSARGWAYEQYF	TGCGCCAGCAGTCAATCGGCCAGGGGATGGGCCTACGAGCAGTACTTC
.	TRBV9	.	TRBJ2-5	CASSLGQSLETQYF	TGTGCCAGCAGCCTGGGACAATCACTGGAGACCCAGTACTTC
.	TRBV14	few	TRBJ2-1	CASSPSPGISYNEQFF	TGTGCCAGCAGCCCATCCCCGGGGATATCCTACAATGAGCAGTTCTTC
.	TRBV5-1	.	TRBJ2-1	CASSAGQNNEQFF	TGCGCCAGCAGCGCCGGACAGAACAATGAGCAGTTCTTC
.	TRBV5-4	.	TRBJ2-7	CASSLTGPAYEQYF	TGTGCCAGCAGCTTGACAGGGCCGGCCTACGAGCAGTACTTC
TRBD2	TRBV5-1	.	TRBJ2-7	CASSLDPSGSATYF	TGCGCCAGCAGCTTGGATCCTAGCGGGTCGGCCACGTACTTC
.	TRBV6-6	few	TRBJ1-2	CASSHGRGGYTF	TGTGCCAGCAGTCACGGGAGGGGTGGCTACACCTTC
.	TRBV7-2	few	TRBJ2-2	CASIGNRNTGELFF	TGTGCCAGCATAGGAAACAGGAACACCGGGGAGCTGTTTTTT
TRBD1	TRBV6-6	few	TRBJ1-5	CASSPSPGQFNQPQHF	TGTGCCAGCAGTCCCAGCCCGGGACAGTTCAATCAGCCCCAGCATTTT
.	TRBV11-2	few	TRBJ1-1	CASSFGTLGTEAFF	TGTGCCAGCAGCTTCGGGACTCTGGGGACTGAAGCTTTCTTT
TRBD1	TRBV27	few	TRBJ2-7	CASRLMDRDEQYF	TGTGCCAGCAGGCTTATGGACAGGGACGAGCAGTACTTC